The TCR beta chain under discussion was sequenced for a study of control samples from healthy donors and cancer patients. Measured with immunoSEQ multiplex PCR; TCRdb has only the in-frame clones, and not every one. Of fewer than 120,000 clones listed, 88% are singletons. The CDR3 is made up of 14 amino acids. Trimming took off 7 bases at V and 3 bases at J, with 12 bases between the two ends. CDR1 and CDR2 (germline): MNHEY, SVGAGI. The source of this sequence is a woman in her sixties or seventies with lung cancer. Sequences were obtained from PBMCs. V and J are TRBV6-5 and TRBJ1-4; D might be TRBD1 (5 bases). The CDR3 sequence: CASNWGGANEKLFF. The DNA for the CDR3 is TGTGCCAGCAATTGGGGGGGGGCTAATGAAAAACTGTTTTTT.